Below are 23 T cell receptor beta chains sequenced from a single sample in a study of blood T cell repertoires in COVID-19. The table came from immunoSEQ multiplex PCR; TCRdb's copy has only in-frame clones and leaves some out. This repertoire shows about 260,000 clones, approximately 90% found once; its top ten account for approximately 3%. The sample taken for sequencing was PBMCs or T cells enriched from blood (not recorded which). The receptor source for this set is a man between 40 and 49 years old who had been exposed to COVID-19.

V is TRBV5-1 and J is TRBJ1-4, with D unresolved. Germline V gene sequence: CDR1 SGHRS, CDR2 YFSETQ. This CDR3 has 15 amino acids. Trimming removed 3 bases at V and 0 bases at J, with 9 bases between. CDR3 in DNA: TGCGCCAGCAGCTCTAACGGAGCAACTAATGAAAAACTGTTTTTT. Translated: CASSSNGATNEKLFF.

The gene calls are TRBV13 and TRBJ2-1; 7 bases are shared with TRBD2. After removal of 0 bases from V and 5 bases from J, the junction contained 7 bases not matched to a gene. This CDR3 has 16 amino acids. CDR1 and CDR2 from the germline V gene are PRHDT and FYEKMQ (reference sequence). The CDR3 is CASSLGVRSGDNEQFF. The CDR3 nucleotides read TGTGCCAGCAGCTTAGGTGTTCGAAGCGGGGACAATGAGCAGTTCTTC.

V gene TRBV18 combines with J gene TRBJ1-3; D is unclear. Germline CDR1 KGHSH, CDR2 LQKENI. Trimming shortened V by 2 bases and J by 3 bases, and 8 bases separated the two germline ends. The CDR3 covers 14 residues. The CDR3, as DNA: TGTGCCAGCTCACCAGGTGTACTTGGAAACACCATATATTTT. This codes for CASSPGVLGNTIYF.

The chain is built from TRBV6-2 or TRBV6-3 and TRBJ2-7; 9 nucleotides match TRBD2. The V gene's germline CDR1 is MNHEY and CDR2 SVGEGT. Trimming took 0 bases from V and 7 from J; bases not matched to a gene: 22. The CDR3 spans 20 residues. CDR3 region: CASSYSTRKGTSSSLLEQYF. DNA of the CDR3: TGTGCCAGCAGTTACTCGACCCGGAAAGGGACTAGCTCATCACTACTGGAGCAGTACTTC.

The chain uses TRBV10-3 and TRBJ2-5, with TRBD2 identical over 7 bases. Per germline, CDR1 ENHRY and CDR2 SYGVKD. V trimming: 8 bases; J trimming: 6 bases; junction bases outside the gene matches: 9. The CDR3 is made up of 13 amino acids. CDR3: CAIASGPEQTQYF. CDR3 DNA: TGTGCCATCGCTAGCGGACCGGAACAGACCCAGTACTTC.

This chain uses TRBV18 with TRBJ1-5; 7 bases align to TRBD1. The CDR3 has 15 amino acids. V shed 5 bases, J shed 4 bases, and the junction held 8 bases outside the gene matches. Germline V gene data show CDR1 as KGHSH and CDR2 as LQKENI. The CDR3 region has the DNA TGTGCCAGCTCAACGGGACAGTCGCAGAATCAGCCCCAGCATTTT. Its protein is CASSTGQSQNQPQHF.

The DNA for the CDR3 is TGTGCCAGCAGCCAAGGTAGAGATGAGCAGTTCTTC. It is translated as CASSQGRDEQFF. The chain combines TRBV3-1 (or the pseudogene TRBV3-2) with TRBJ2-1; D is unclear. This CDR3 has 12 residues. Trimming left V 1 base short and J 8 bases short, with 6 bases between. The germline V gene encodes CDR1 LGHDT and CDR2 YNNKEL (reference sequence).

CDR3 protein: CASSLIGATGLSNEKLFF. In nucleotides, the CDR3 is TGTGCCAGCAGTTTGATAGGGGCCACAGGGCTATCTAATGAAAAACTGTTTTTT. V and J are TRBV28 and TRBJ1-4; possibly TRBD1 for D (6 bases). V dropped 3 bases and J dropped 3 bases, with 20 bases sitting between them. The CDR3 spans 18 residues. Germline V gene lookup returns CDR1 MDHEN and CDR2 SYDVKM.

The chain recombines TRBV27 with TRBJ2-1, with 12 bases aligning to TRBD2. Germline V CDR1 and CDR2: MNHEY, SMNVEV (reference sequence). The CDR3 is 17 residues long. The trim removed 1 base at V and 3 bases at J, leaving 4 bases unmatched. The CDR3 bases are TGTGCCAGCAGTTTATGGGGACTAGCGGGTGACTACAATGAGCAGTTCTTC. Residues: CASSLWGLAGDYNEQFF.

The chain joins TRBV15 to TRBJ1-1; D perhaps matches TRBD1 (5 bases). This CDR3 has 15 amino acids. The V and J ends lost 0 bases and 5 bases respectively, with 13 bases between them. Germline V gives CDR1 LNHNV, CDR2 YYDKDF (reference sequence). The CDR3 bases are TGTGCCACCAGCAGAGATAGGGGAGGGAATACTGAAGCTTTCTTT. Amino acid sequence: CATSRDRGGNTEAFF.

This chain uses TRBV27 with TRBJ2-1, with a weak D call TRBD2 (6 bases). The ends were cut back, 4 bases at V and 6 bases at J, with 10 bases in the middle. The CDR3 runs 13 residues. Germline V gene sequence: CDR1 MNHEY, CDR2 SMNVEV (reference sequence). The CDR3 sequence is CASSYLGGNEQFF. CDR3 bases: TGTGCCAGCAGTTACCTCGGGGGCAATGAGCAGTTCTTC.

The chain is built from TRBV27 and TRBJ1-1; D call uncertain. This CDR3 region has 15 residues. CDR1 MNHEY and CDR2 SMNVEV come from the germline V gene (reference sequence). V lost 2 bases, J lost 1 base, and 11 bases lay in between. CDR3 DNA: TGTGCCAGCAGTTTAAGTTCGACGGGGAACACTGAAGCTTTCTTT. Its protein product is CASSLSSTGNTEAFF.

This clone was detected once. The CDR3 DNA sequence: TGTGCCAGCAGCTCTCCCAAAAGAGAAAGCTCCTACAATGAGCAGTTCTTC. It specifies CASSSPKRESSYNEQFF. The V gene is TRBV9, the J gene TRBJ2-1; no firm D call. The ends were cut back, 4 bases at V and 0 bases at J, with 17 bases in the middle. CDR3 size: 17 residues. Germline CDR1 SGDLS, CDR2 YYNGEE. The entire variable domain, with the rest obtained from reference TRBV9 and TRBJ2-1, is as follows: DSGVTQTPKHLITATGQRVTLRCSPRSGDLSVYWYQQSLDQGLQFLIQYYNGEERAKGNILERFSAQQFPDLHSELNLSSLELGDSALYFCASSSPKRESSYNEQFFGPGTRLTVL.

J is TRBJ2-7 and V is TRBV7-9, with D possibly TRBD1 on 6 matching bases. CDR1 and CDR2 (germline): SEHNR, FQNEAQ (reference sequence). The CDR3 runs 16 residues. Trimming left V 0 bases short and J 2 bases short, with 14 bases between. The CDR3 DNA reads TGTGCCAGCAGCTTAGCGTCAGGGGTCCATACCTACGAGCAGTACTTC. Translated, it gives CASSLASGVHTYEQYF. The full variable domain, in which reference TRBV7-9 and TRBJ2-7 provide the parts outside the CDR3, is DTGVSQNPRHKITKRGQNVTFRCDPISEHNRLYWYRQTLGQGPEFLTYFQNEAQLEKSRLLSDRFSAERPKGSFSTLEIQRTEQGDSAMYLCASSLASGVHTYEQYFGPGTRLTVT.

This chain joins TRBV11-3 and TRBJ2-1, with D unclear. The V gene's germline CDR1 is SGHNT and CDR2 YENEEA. V lost 6 bases, J lost 9 bases, and 21 bases lay in between. The length of the CDR3 is 15 residues. The chain's CDR3 is CASSSHLFTYAEQFF. DNA of the CDR3: TGTGCCAGCAGTTCTCATCTATTTACTTATGCTGAGCAGTTCTTC. The full variable domain, its missing parts supplied by reference TRBV11-3 and TRBJ2-1, is EAGVVQSPRYKIIEKKQPVAFWCNPISGHNTLYWYLQNLGQGPELLIRYENEEAVDDSQLPKDRFSAERLKGVDSTLKIQPAELGDSAVYLCASSSHLFTYAEQFFGPGTRLTVL.

This rearrangement joins TRBV12-3 or TRBV12-4 to TRBJ1-3; D remains ambiguous. This CDR3 is 12 amino acids long. V was pared by 6 bases and J by 6 bases, with 9 bases between. As DNA, the CDR3 is TGTGCCAGCAGGGGGAGGGTAAACACCATATATTTT. Its protein is CASRGRVNTIYF.

The V call is TRBV21-1, the J call TRBJ2-1; TRBD2 is the table's D call and was not checked against the DNA. TRBV21-1 is described as a pseudogene. This CDR3 spans 16 amino acids. This CDR3 reads CASSKGASGSSNEQFF. CDR3 coding DNA: TGTGCCAGCAGCAAAGGGGCTAGCGGGAGTTCAAATGAGCAGTTCTTC.

This chain connects TRBV6-5 to TRBJ2-3; D not certain. CDR3 length: 15 residues. The germline V gene has CDR1 MNHEY and CDR2 SVGAGI. Trimming removed 0 bases at V and 0 bases at J, with 7 bases between. CDR3 DNA: TGTGCCAGCAGTTACTCCCCGAGTAGCACAGATACGCAGTATTTT. Amino acid sequence: CASSYSPSSTDTQYF.

Written as DNA, the CDR3 is TGTGCCAGCAGGCCTCCCTGGGGACAGGGCCCCTACGAGCAGTACTTC. Its protein product is CASRPPWGQGPYEQYF. The chain is built from TRBV28 and TRBJ2-7; 9 bases agree with TRBD1. This CDR3 has 16 amino acids. V lost 6 bases, J lost 2 bases, and 11 bases stayed unmatched. Germline V gives CDR1 MDHEN, CDR2 SYDVKM.

This chain uses TRBV29-1 with TRBJ1-1; TRBD1 matches 8 bases. Germline V lookup: CDR1 SQVTM, CDR2 ANQGSEA. J was trimmed by 3 bases and V by 6 bases; bases with no gene match: 6. The CDR3 is 13 residues long. The chain's CDR3 is CSVDRALDTEAFF. The CDR3 coding sequence is TGCAGCGTGGACAGGGCATTAGACACTGAAGCTTTCTTT.

This clone was seen only once. J is TRBJ2-4 and V is TRBV27; maybe TRBD2 (5 bases). V was shortened by 0 bases and J by 6 bases, with 9 bases between the two germline ends. This CDR3 has 14 residues. Germline CDR1 MNHEY, CDR2 SMNVEV (reference sequence). For the CDR3, the DNA is TGTGCCAGCAGTTTATCCAGACGGGGAAACATTCAGTACTTC. Protein product: CASSLSRRGNIQYF.

This chain uses TRBV2 with TRBJ2-7; TRBD1 is a possible D gene (6 bases). The CDR3 runs 14 residues. The V end lost 5 bases, the J end lost 7 bases, and 18 bases lay between the germline ends. Germline-derived CDR1 and CDR2 are SNHLY and FYNNEI. CDR3 amino acids: CASSQTGNPTEQYF. CDR3 sequence (DNA): TGTGCCAGCAGTCAAACAGGGAACCCTACGGAGCAGTACTTC.

This clone was observed a single time. V is TRBV19 and J is TRBJ1-5; 7 bases are shared with TRBD1. The CDR3 runs to 14 residues. J gave up 7 bases and V 3 bases, and 6 bases lay outside the gene matches. Germline loops: CDR1 LNHDA, CDR2 SQIVND (reference sequence). The CDR3 reads CASSMGQNSQPQHF. The DNA for the CDR3 is TGTGCCAGTAGTATGGGACAGAATTCCCAGCCCCAGCATTTT. Full variable domain (rest looked up from reference TRBV19 and TRBJ1-5): DGGITQSPKYLFRKEGQNVTLSCEQNLNHDAMYWYRQDPGQGLRLIYYSQIVNDFQKGDIAEGYSVSREKKESFPLTVTSAQKNPTAFYLCASSMGQNSQPQHFGDGTRLSIL.